A single sample is the source of the 5 T cell receptor beta chains below, sequenced in a study of T cell responses to AZD1222 COVID-19 vaccine. Measured with immunoSEQ multiplex PCR; TCRdb has only the in-frame clones, and not every one. This sample has fewer than 150,000 clones; roughly 91% occur once, and the top ten carry roughly 1.3%. Sequenced here: peripheral blood, sampled on day 0 of AZD1222 vaccination. The source is an adult in good health.

The V and J genes are TRBV5-1 and TRBJ1-6; no clear D. Per germline, CDR1 SGHRS and CDR2 YFSETQ. Trimming stripped 0 bases from V and 0 bases from J, with 10 bases between. The CDR3 runs 17 residues. The DNA of the CDR3 is TGCGCCAGCAGCTTGGGGGATGGAAGCTCCTATAATTCACCCCTCCACTTT. Its protein product is CASSLGDGSSYNSPLHF.

The chain combines TRBV3-1 (or the pseudogene TRBV3-2) with TRBJ1-2; D is undetermined. V lost 2 bases to trimming and J lost 6 bases, with 13 bases between them. This CDR3 contains 14 residues. In germline, CDR1 is LGHDT, CDR2 YNNKEL (reference sequence). The CDR3 DNA reads TGTGCCAGCAGCCAAAGGCTGTCGCCCGATGGCTACACCTTC. Protein product: CASSQRLSPDGYTF.

This clone has just a few counts. V gene TRBV5-1 combines with J gene TRBJ2-1; possibly TRBD2 for D (7 bases). Germline CDR1 is SGHRS and CDR2 is YFSETQ. The V gene lost 5 bases and the J gene lost 5 bases, with 20 bases spanning the gap. The length of the CDR3 is 16 residues. The CDR3, as DNA: TGCGCCAGCAGGGACCCCGGGGGGCGTCTGGACAATGAGCAGTTCTTC. This gives the protein CASRDPGGRLDNEQFF.

CDR3 residues: CASSVGGAKNSPLHF. CDR3 nucleotides: TGTGCCAGCAGCGTAGGGGGGGCAAAGAATTCACCCCTCCACTTT. The chain joins TRBV9 to TRBJ1-6; weak D call: TRBD1 (6 bases). The CDR3 totals 15 residues. Germline loops: CDR1 SGDLS, CDR2 YYNGEE. Trimming left V 0 bases short and J 7 bases short, with 11 bases between.

This chain joins TRBV19 and TRBJ2-1; 12 bases map to TRBD2. This CDR3 has 15 amino acids. Germline V gene data show CDR1 as LNHDA and CDR2 as SQIVND (reference sequence). Losses at the gene ends were 6 bases for V and 9 bases for J; bases not matched to a gene: 9. The CDR3 is CASSLLAGGGGEQFF. For the CDR3, the DNA is TGTGCCAGTAGCTTACTAGCGGGGGGTGGAGGTGAGCAGTTCTTC.